This T cell receptor (beta chain) was sequenced in a study of shared clonotypes between healthy human individuals. A split of CD4+ cells into CD45RA+ naive and CD45RA-negative memory subsets was performed. Only in-frame clones appear in the TCRdb table, and some are missing; sequencing was by immunoSEQ multiplex PCR. The table shows over 1.4 million clones, with approximately 97% occurring only once. General observations from the study: All-four-donor shared clonotypes had higher generation probabilities than non-shared clonotypes did.

A word on this clone: Its antigen is currently unknown.

The V segment lost 0 bases and the J segment 8 bases; nucleotides outside the gene matches: 4. The CDR3 is 15 residues long. Germline V gives CDR1 SGHRS, CDR2 YFSETQ. This receptor was obtained from a man aged 25-40 years in good health. The chain is built from TRBV5-1 and TRBJ2-1; 11 bases are shared with TRBD2. Sequencing was done on a sample of naive CD4+ T cells sorted from blood. The subset was: CD45RA+ positively selected. CDR3 sequence: CASSLVLAGGYEQFF. The CDR3 coding sequence is TGCGCCAGCAGCTTGGTGTTAGCGGGAGGGTATGAGCAGTTCTTC.